The clone carrying this TCR beta chain has a single count. Its antigen is as yet unknown. The data were obtained in a study of T cell responses to AZD1222 COVID-19 vaccine. Study-level findings and limits: Females made up more of the donors, who were largely white British, and clonal diversity may have come out too low. Repertoires were obtained only post-peak T cell response. Vaccine-related CD4 TCRs covered spike, predominating at 160-218 and 743-854.

The data were produced by immunoSEQ multiplex PCR, yet TCRdb's version contains in-frame clones alone and is incomplete. The sample consists of approximately 150,000 clones, 91% of them appearing once. Trimming cost V 6 bases and J 0 bases, with 6 bases left between them. Per the germline V gene, CDR1 is SQVTM and CDR2 is ANQGSEA. This CDR3 spans 11 amino acids. The source was peripheral blood, collected 28 days after the second AZD1222 dose. The rearrangement joins TRBV29-1 to TRBJ2-7; D not certain. The source is an adult who received the AZD1222 COVID-19 vaccine. The CDR3 sequence: CSVGNSYEQYF. In DNA, the CDR3 is TGCAGCGTGGGGAACTCCTACGAGCAGTACTTC.